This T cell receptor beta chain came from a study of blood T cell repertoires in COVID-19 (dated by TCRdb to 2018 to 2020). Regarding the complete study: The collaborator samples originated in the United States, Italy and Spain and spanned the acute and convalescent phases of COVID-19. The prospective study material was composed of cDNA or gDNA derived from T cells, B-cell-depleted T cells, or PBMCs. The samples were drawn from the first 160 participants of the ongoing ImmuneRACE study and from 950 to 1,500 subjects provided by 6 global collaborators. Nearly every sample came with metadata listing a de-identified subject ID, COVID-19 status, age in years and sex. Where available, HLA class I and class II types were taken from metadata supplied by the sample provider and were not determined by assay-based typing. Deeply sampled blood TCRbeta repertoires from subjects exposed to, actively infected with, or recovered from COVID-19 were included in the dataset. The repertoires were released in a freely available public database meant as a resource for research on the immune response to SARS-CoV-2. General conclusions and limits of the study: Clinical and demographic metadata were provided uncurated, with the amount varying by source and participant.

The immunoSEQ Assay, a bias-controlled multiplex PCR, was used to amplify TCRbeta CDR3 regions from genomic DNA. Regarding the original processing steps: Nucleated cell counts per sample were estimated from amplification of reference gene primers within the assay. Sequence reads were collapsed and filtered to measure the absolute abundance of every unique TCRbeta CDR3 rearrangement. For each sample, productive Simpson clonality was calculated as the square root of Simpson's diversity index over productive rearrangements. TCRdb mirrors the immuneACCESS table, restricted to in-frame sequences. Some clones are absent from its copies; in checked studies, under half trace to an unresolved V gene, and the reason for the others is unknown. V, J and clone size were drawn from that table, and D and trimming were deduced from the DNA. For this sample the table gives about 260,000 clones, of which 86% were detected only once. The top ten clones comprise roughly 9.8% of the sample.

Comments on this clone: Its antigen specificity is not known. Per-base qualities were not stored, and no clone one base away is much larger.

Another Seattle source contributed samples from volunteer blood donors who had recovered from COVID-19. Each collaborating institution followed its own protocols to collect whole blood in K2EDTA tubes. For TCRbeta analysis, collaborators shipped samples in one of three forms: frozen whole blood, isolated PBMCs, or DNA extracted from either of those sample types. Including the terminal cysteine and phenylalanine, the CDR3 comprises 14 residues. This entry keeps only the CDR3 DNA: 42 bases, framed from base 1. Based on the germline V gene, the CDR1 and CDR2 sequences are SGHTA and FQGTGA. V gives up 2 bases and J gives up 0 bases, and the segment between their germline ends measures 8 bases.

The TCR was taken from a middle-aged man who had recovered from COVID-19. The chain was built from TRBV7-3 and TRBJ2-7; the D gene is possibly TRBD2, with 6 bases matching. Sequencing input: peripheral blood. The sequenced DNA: TGTGCCAGCAGCTTAGGCGGGACCTCCTACGAGCAGTACTTC. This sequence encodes CASSLGGTSYEQYF. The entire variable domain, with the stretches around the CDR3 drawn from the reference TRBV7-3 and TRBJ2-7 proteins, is GAGVSQTPSNKVTEKGKYVELRCDPISGHTALYWYRQSLGQGPEFLIYFQGTGAADDSGLPNDRFFAVRPEGSVSTLKIQRTERGDSAVYLCASSLGGTSYEQYFGPGTRLTVT.